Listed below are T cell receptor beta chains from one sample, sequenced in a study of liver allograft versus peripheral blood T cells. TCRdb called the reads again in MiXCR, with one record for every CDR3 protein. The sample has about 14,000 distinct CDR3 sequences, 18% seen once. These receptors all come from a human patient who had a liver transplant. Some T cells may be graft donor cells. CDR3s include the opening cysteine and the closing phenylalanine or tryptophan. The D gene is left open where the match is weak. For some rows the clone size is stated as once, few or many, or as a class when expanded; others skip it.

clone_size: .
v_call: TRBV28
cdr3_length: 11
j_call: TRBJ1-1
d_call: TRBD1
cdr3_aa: CASSYRGHRFF
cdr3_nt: TGTGCCAGCAGTTACAGGGGGCATAGATTCTTT

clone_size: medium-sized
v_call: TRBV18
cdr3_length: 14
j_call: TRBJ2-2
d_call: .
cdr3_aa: CASSPGPGTGELFF
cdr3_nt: TGTGCCAGCTCACCAGGGCCGGGGACCGGGGAGCTGTTTTTT

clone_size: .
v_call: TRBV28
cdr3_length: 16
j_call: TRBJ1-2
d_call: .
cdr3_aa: CASTLPGARANYGYTF
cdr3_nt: TGTGCCAGCACCCTCCCCGGGGCCAGAGCTAACTATGGCTACACCTTC

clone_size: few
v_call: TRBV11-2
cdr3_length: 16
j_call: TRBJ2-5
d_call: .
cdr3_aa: CASSFLLAGPSRTQYF
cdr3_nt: TGTGCCAGCAGCTTCCTACTGGCGGGGCCTTCTAGGACCCAGTACTTC

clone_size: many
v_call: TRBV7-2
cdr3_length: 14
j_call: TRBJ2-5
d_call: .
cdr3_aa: CASSLEGASSKSYF
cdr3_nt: TGTGCCAGCAGCTTGGAGGGGGCCTCATCGAAGTCATACTTC

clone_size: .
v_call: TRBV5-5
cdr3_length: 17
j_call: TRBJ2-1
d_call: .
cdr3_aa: CASSLDRGTSMYNEQFF
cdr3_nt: TGTGCCAGCAGCTTAGACAGGGGGACTAGTATGTACAATGAGCAGTTCTTC

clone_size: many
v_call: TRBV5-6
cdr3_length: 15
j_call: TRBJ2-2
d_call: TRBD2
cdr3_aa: CASSHFGGGIRELFF
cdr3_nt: TGTGCCAGCAGCCATTTCGGGGGGGGCATCAGGGAGCTGTTTTTT

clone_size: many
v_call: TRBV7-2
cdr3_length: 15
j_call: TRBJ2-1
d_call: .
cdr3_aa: CASSTQMRGDNEQFF
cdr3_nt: TGTGCCAGCAGCACTCAGATGAGGGGAGATAATGAGCAGTTCTTC

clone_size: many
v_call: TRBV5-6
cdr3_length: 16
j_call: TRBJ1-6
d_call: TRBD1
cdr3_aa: CASSRDSLSYNSPLHF
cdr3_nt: TGTGCCAGCAGCCGGGACAGCCTCTCCTATAATTCACCCCTCCACTTT

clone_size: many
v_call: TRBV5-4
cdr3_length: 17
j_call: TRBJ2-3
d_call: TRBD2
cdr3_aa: CASSLVTSGIVTDTQYF
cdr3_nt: TGTGCCAGCAGCTTGGTAACTAGCGGGATAGTCACAGATACGCAGTATTTT

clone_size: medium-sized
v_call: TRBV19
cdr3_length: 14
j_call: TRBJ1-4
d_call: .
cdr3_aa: CASSIRQGGEKLFF
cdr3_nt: TGTGCCAGTAGTATCAGGCAAGGGGGTGAAAAACTGTTTTTT

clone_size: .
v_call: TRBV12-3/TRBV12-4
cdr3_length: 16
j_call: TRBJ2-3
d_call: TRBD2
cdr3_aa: CASSLLGSGATDTQYF
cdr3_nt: TGTGCCAGCAGTTTACTTGGTAGCGGGGCCACAGATACGCAGTATTTT

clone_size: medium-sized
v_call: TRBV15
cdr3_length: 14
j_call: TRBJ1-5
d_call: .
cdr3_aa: CATSRVGGVEPQHF
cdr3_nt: TGTGCCACCAGCAGAGTGGGGGGTGTTGAGCCCCAGCATTTT

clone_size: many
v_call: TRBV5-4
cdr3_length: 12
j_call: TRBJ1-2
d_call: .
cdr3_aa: CASGEGYYGYTF
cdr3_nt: TGTGCCAGCGGAGAGGGCTACTATGGCTACACCTTC

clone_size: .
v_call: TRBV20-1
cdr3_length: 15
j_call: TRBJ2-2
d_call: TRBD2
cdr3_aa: CSAGSAGADTGELFF
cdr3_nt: TGCAGTGCTGGGTCAGCGGGGGCCGACACCGGGGAGCTGTTTTTT

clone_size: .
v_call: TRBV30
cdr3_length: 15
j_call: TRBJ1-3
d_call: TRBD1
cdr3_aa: CAWRDTGGSGNTIYF
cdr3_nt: TGTGCCTGGAGGGACACAGGGGGCTCTGGAAACACCATATATTTT

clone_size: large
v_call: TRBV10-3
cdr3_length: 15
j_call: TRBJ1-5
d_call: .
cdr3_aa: CASSVPGNSNQPQHF
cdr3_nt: TGTGCCAGCAGTGTGCCTGGGAATAGCAATCAGCCCCAGCATTTT

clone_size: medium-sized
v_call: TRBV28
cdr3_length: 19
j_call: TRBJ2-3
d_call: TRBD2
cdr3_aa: CASSSYTTTWEGQEDTQYF
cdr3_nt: TGTGCCAGCAGTTCCTATACGACTACGTGGGAGGGCCAGGAAGATACGCAGTATTTT

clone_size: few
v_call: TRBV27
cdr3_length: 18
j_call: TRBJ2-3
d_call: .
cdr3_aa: CASTRYPLGHFRTDTQYF
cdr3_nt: TGTGCCAGCACCAGATACCCCCTCGGTCACTTTCGCACAGATACGCAGTATTTT

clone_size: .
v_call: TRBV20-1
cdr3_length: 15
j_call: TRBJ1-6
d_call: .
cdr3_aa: CSAALALPRDSPLHF
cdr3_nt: TGCAGTGCCGCGCTAGCCCTTCCCCGGGATTCACCCCTCCACTTT

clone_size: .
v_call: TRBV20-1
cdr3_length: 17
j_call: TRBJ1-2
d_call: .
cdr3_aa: CSARAPSDTRTNYGYTF
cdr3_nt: TGCAGTGCTAGAGCCCCCTCCGATACGCGCACGAACTATGGCTACACCTTC

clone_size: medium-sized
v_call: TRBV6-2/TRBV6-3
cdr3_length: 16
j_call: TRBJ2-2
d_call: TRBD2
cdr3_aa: CASSYQGRGDTGELFF
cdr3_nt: TGTGCCAGCAGTTACCAAGGGAGGGGTGACACCGGGGAGCTGTTTTTT

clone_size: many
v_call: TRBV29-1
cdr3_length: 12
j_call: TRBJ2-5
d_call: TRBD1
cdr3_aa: CSGGQDTETQYF
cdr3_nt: TGCAGCGGGGGACAGGATACGGAGACCCAGTACTTC

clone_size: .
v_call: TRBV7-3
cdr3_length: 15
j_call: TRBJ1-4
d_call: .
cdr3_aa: CASSLTGSTNEKLFF
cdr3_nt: TGTGCCAGCAGCTTAACCGGCAGCACTAATGAAAAACTGTTTTTT

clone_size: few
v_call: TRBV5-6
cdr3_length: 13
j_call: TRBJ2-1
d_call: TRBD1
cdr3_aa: CASSYDRAAEQFF
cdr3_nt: TGTGCCAGCAGCTATGACAGGGCAGCTGAGCAGTTCTTC

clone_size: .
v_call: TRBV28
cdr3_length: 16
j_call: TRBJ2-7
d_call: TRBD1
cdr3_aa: CASSPGTGTHTYEQYF
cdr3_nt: TGTGCCAGCAGTCCAGGGACAGGGACCCATACCTACGAGCAGTACTTC

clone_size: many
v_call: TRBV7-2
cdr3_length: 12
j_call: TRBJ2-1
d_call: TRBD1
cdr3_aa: CASSSPGQGMFF
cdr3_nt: TGTGCCAGCAGCTCGCCGGGACAGGGAATGTTCTTC

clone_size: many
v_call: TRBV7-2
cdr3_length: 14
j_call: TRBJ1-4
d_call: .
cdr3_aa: CASSPSQGNEKLFF
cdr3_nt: TGTGCCAGCAGCCCTTCACAGGGTAATGAAAAACTGTTTTTT

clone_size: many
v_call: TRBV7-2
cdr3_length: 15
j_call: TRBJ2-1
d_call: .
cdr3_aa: CASSLMGVLRNEQFF
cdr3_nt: TGTGCCAGCAGCTTAATGGGGGTCCTCCGTAATGAGCAGTTCTTC

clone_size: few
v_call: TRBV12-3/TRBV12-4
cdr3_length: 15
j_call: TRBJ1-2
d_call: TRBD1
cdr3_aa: CASSYRDSNYYGYTF
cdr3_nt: TGTGCCAGCAGTTACCGGGACAGCAACTACTATGGCTACACCTTC

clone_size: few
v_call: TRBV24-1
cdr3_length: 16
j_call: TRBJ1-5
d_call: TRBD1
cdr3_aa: CATSDPRQGIHQPQHF
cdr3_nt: TGTGCCACCAGTGATCCCCGACAGGGGATTCATCAGCCCCAGCATTTT

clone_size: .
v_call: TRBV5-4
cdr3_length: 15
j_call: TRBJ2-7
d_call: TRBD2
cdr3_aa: CASSPPGGGKYEQYF
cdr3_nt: TGTGCCAGCAGCCCCCCGGGAGGCGGTAAATACGAGCAGTACTTC

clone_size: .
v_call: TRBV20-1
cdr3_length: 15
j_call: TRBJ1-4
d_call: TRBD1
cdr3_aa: CSAGDRGAMVEKLFF
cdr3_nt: TGCAGTGCGGGGGACAGGGGGGCAATGGTTGAAAAACTGTTTTTT

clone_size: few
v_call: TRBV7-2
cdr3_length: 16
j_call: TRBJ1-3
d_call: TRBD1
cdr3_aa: CASSLDRGQRGNTIYF
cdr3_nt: TGTGCCAGCAGCTTGGACAGGGGGCAAAGAGGAAACACCATATATTTT

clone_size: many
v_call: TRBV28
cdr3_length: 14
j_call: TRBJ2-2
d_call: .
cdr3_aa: CASSLPTGTRELFF
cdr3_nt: TGTGCCAGCAGTTTACCCACAGGCACCAGGGAGCTGTTTTTT

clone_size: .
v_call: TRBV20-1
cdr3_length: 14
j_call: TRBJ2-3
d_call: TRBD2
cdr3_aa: CSALLAGGTDTQYF
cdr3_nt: TGCAGTGCTTTACTAGCGGGGGGTACAGATACGCAGTATTTT

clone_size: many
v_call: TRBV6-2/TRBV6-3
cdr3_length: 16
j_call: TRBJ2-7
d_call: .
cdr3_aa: CASRMFIGQREYEQYF
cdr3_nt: TGTGCCAGCAGGATGTTTATAGGACAGCGGGAATACGAGCAGTACTTC

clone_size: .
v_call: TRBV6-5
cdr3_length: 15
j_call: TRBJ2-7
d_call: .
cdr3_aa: CASKYEGSGLYEQYF
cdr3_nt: TGTGCCAGCAAATACGAGGGGAGCGGGCTCTACGAGCAGTACTTC

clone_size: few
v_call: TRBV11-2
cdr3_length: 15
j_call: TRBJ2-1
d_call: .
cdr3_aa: CASTTGKLSYNEQFF
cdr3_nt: TGTGCCAGTACTACAGGTAAATTATCCTACAATGAGCAGTTCTTC

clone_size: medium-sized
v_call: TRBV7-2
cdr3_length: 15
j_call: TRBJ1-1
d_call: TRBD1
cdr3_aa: CASSHRGLMNTEAFF
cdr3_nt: TGTGCCAGCAGCCACAGGGGTCTCATGAACACTGAAGCTTTCTTT

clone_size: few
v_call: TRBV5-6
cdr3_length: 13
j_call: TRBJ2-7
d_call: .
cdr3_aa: CASSLTRFYEQYF
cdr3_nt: TGTGCCAGCAGCTTGACCCGCTTCTACGAGCAGTACTTC